These 26 T cell receptor beta chains were all obtained from the same sample, sequenced in a study of T-cell reconstitution after alpha-beta-depleted transplantation in children. A library of TCRbeta sequences, prepared with unique molecular identifiers, was generated. Each CDR3 protein is one row after TCRdb ran MiXCR on the PCR reads. The sample has a few hundred thousand distinct CDR3 sequences, 11% seen once. This specimen was PBMCs, taken before TCRalphabeta/CD19-depleted stem cell transplant. Source of these receptors: a child less than two years old with acute myeloid leukemia, due to receive a stem cell transplant.

In its sample, this clonotype was seen many times. The J gene is TRBJ1-2, the V gene TRBV6-5; unclear D gene. V was clipped by 8 bases and J by 4 bases, with 14 bases between them. The CDR3 spans 13 residues. CDR1 is MNHEY, CDR2 SVGAGI, per germline. CDR3 sequence reads: CASRAVGRYGYTF. DNA for the CDR3: TGTGCCAGCCGAGCTGTCGGGCGCTATGGCTACACCTTC.

This clonotype has at least ten counts. J is TRBJ2-7 and V is TRBV7-9, with D unclear. Deletions cut 2 bases from V and 3 bases from J, with 2 bases between. The CDR3 extends over 11 amino acids. The germline V gene encodes CDR1 SEHNR and CDR2 FQNEAQ (reference sequence). The CDR3 is CASSLNYEQYF. The CDR3 DNA is TGTGCCAGCAGCTTAAACTACGAGCAGTACTTC.

There are many counts of this clonotype. The gene calls are TRBV7-6 and TRBJ2-2; D uncertain. With 3 bases removed from V and 4 bases from J, the gap between germline ends came to 15 bases. From germline, CDR1 is SGHVS and CDR2 FNYEAQ. CDR3 length: 16 amino acids. The chain's CDR3 is CASSLYRWQLTGELFF. CDR3 DNA sequence: TGTGCCAGCAGCTTGTATCGTTGGCAGCTCACCGGGGAGCTGTTTTTT.

This clonotype was observed many times. The genes are TRBV9 and TRBJ1-1; 7 bases are a match to TRBD1. The CDR3 extends over 14 amino acids. With V trimmed by 4 bases and J by 4 bases, 7 bases remained unmatched. Germline assignment: CDR1 SGDLS and CDR2 YYNGEE. This chain's CDR3 is CASSPETGTTEAFF. In DNA form, the CDR3 reads TGTGCCAGCAGCCCTGAGACAGGGACCACTGAAGCTTTCTTT.

This clonotype was detected many times. V is TRBV11-1 and J is TRBJ2-3; 11 nucleotides align to TRBD2. With V trimmed by 2 bases and J by 3 bases, 4 bases remained unmatched. Looked up from germline, CDR1 is SGHAT and CDR2 is FQDESV (reference sequence). There are 16 residues in the CDR3. CDR3 sequence: CASSLHRTSGTDTQYF. CDR3 bases: TGTGCCAGCAGCTTACACAGGACTAGCGGGACAGATACGCAGTATTTT.

In this sample, this clonotype turned up a few times. The J gene is TRBJ2-3, the V gene TRBV5-1; TRBD2 matches at 7 bases. This CDR3 is 17 amino acids long. The germline CDR1 and CDR2 sequences are SGHRS and YFSETQ. V lost 4 bases and J lost 3; bases outside the gene matches: 14. The CDR3 loop is CASSNLWGEGPTDTQYF. The CDR3 nucleotides read TGCGCCAGCAGCAATCTTTGGGGGGAGGGCCCGACAGATACGCAGTATTTT.

This clonotype has a count of ten or more. The chain links TRBV5-1 to TRBJ2-7; D may be TRBD1 (5 bases). The CDR3 runs to 13 residues. Trimming removed 3 bases from V and 3 bases from J, with 10 bases in between. The germline CDR1 and CDR2 sequences are SGHRS and YFSETQ. The CDR3 DNA follows: TGCGCCAGCAGCTCGAAGACAGACTACGAGCAGTACTTC. It encodes CASSSKTDYEQYF. Complete variable domain (other parts from reference TRBV5-1 and TRBJ2-7): KAGVTQTPRYLIKTRGQQVTLSCSPISGHRSVSWYQQTPGQGLQFLFEYFSETQRNKGNFPGRFSGRQFSNSRSEMNVSTLELGDSALYLCASSSKTDYEQYFGPGTRLTVT.

The rearrangement joins TRBV28 to TRBJ1-1, with 8 positions matching TRBD1. Trimming removed 8 bases from V and 4 bases from J; junction bases left unmatched: 6. Germline V CDR1 and CDR2: MDHEN, SYDVKM. CDR3 length: 13 residues. Here the CDR3 reads CASLLQGGTEAFF. The DNA of the CDR3 is TGTGCCAGCCTTTTACAGGGGGGCACTGAAGCTTTCTTT.

This clonotype has ten or more counts. The chain couples TRBV7-2 to TRBJ1-1; tentative D call: TRBD1 (5 bases). CDR1 and CDR2 from the germline V gene are SGHTA and FQGNSA. The V end was cut by 1 base, the J end by 5 bases, with 11 bases between. The CDR3 consists of 14 residues. The DNA for the CDR3 is TGTGCCAGCAGCTTAGATCAGGGTCGAACTGAAGCTTTCTTT. As protein: CASSLDQGRTEAFF.

The chain couples TRBV6-1 to TRBJ2-1, with D possibly TRBD2 on 6 matching bases. The CDR3 length is 16 residues. V lost 6 bases to trimming and J lost 3 bases, with 18 bases between them. CDR1 is MNHNS, CDR2 SASEGT, per germline. In DNA form, the CDR3 reads TGTGCCAGCAGCCCTTCTCGGGAGTACTTCTACAATGAGCAGTTCTTC. Translation: CASSPSREYFYNEQFF.

This clonotype was recorded at least ten times. The chain employs TRBV24-1 and TRBJ1-4; D may be TRBD1 (6 bases). Trimming took 4 bases from V and 6 from J, leaving 11 bases between them. From germline, CDR1 is KGHDR and CDR2 SFDVKD. The CDR3 length is 14 residues. This chain's CDR3 is CATSERGADEKLFF. CDR3 nucleotides: TGTGCCACCAGTGAGCGGGGGGCTGATGAAAAACTGTTTTTT.

In regard to this clonotype: The junction departs from germline at one end; a sequencing error may be responsible. The CDR3, as DNA: TGTGCCAGCTCTTGGACTAGCGGGAGGGCCGAGCCCTCCTACAAGGAGCAGTTCTTC. It codes for CASSWTSGRAEPSYKEQFF. The chain carries TRBV2 and TRBJ2-1, with 15 positions matching TRBD2. CDR1 is SNHLY, CDR2 FYNNEI, per germline. The CDR3 has 19 amino acids.

Many counts were recorded for this clonotype. The CDR3 nucleotides read TGCGCCAGCAGCTTGGCGTCAGGGAGAGGGACCGGGGAGCTGTTTTTT. Protein product: CASSLASGRGTGELFF. The genes are TRBV5-1 and TRBJ2-2, with D perhaps assigned TRBD1 or TRBD2 (5 bases each). CDR3 length equals 16 residues. V shed 0 bases and J shed 5 bases, with 14 bases lying between them. CDR1 and CDR2 (germline): SGHRS, YFSETQ. Full variable domain (remainder filled in from reference TRBV5-1 and TRBJ2-2): KAGVTQTPRYLIKTRGQQVTLSCSPISGHRSVSWYQQTPGQGLQFLFEYFSETQRNKGNFPGRFSGRQFSNSRSEMNVSTLELGDSALYLCASSLASGRGTGELFFGEGSRLTVL.

J is TRBJ1-5 and V is TRBV4-3; D is perhaps TRBD1 (5 bases). Trimming stripped 3 bases from V and 8 bases from J, with 11 bases between. Germline CDR1 reads LGHNA; CDR2 reads YSLEER. The CDR3 contains 13 residues. The CDR3 nucleotides are TGCGCCAGCAGCCACGGGGGTCAGGAGCCCCAGCATTTT. Its protein is CASSHGGQEPQHF.

This clonotype was picked up many times. The CDR3 loop reads CSARDRGTDTQYF. As DNA, the CDR3 is TGCAGCGCCCGGGACAGAGGCACAGATACGCAGTATTTT. The rearrangement uses TRBV29-1 and TRBJ2-3; 7 bases map to TRBD1. The CDR3 is 13 residues long. Germline lookup yields CDR1 SQVTM and CDR2 ANQGSEA. V shed 7 bases, J shed 1 base, and the junction held 5 bases outside the gene matches.

This clonotype was seen many times. The gene calls are TRBV20-1 and TRBJ2-3; a possible D gene is TRBD2 (6 bases). The CDR3 is 15 residues long. Trimming removed 6 bases at V and 6 bases at J, with 22 bases between. Germline-derived CDR1 and CDR2 are DFQATT and SNEGSKA (reference sequence). The CDR3 region has the DNA TGCAGTGCCCGGGGACTCGAGGAAACAAGGGATACGCAGTATTTT. This translates into CSARGLEETRDTQYF.

This clonotype has at least ten counts. CDR3 coding DNA: TGTGCCAGCAGTGTGTCCCCGGGTGGGGCTTTCTTT. It is translated as CASSVSPGGAFF. The chain joins TRBV12-3 or TRBV12-4 to TRBJ1-1; D is uncertain. The CDR3 extends over 12 amino acids. Trimming cost V 5 bases and J 11 bases, with 15 bases left between them.

This clonotype has a count of ten or more. The chain combines TRBV28 with TRBJ2-3; 9 bases are a match to TRBD2. With 10 bases clipped from V and 8 bases from J, the junction kept 10 bases outside the gene matches. This CDR3 region has 13 residues. CDR1 is MDHEN, CDR2 SYDVKM, per germline. The CDR3 protein is CATHSTSGGTQYF. The CDR3 nucleotides are TGTGCCACCCACTCGACTAGCGGCGGTACGCAGTATTTT.

The sample holds many counts of this clonotype. The gene calls are TRBV7-2 and TRBJ2-7; the match to TRBD2 covers 14 bases. Germline V CDR1 and CDR2: SGHTA, FQGNSA. There are 15 residues in the CDR3. V dropped 3 bases and J dropped 6; count of bases not matched to a gene: 4. The CDR3 DNA is TGTGCCAGCAGCTTGGGACTAGCGGGAGTAGGCGAGCAGTACTTC. Translation gives CASSLGLAGVGEQYF.

The chain carries TRBV5-1 and TRBJ2-1; D is perhaps TRBD2 (5 bases). The V gene's germline CDR1 is SGHRS and CDR2 YFSETQ. Deletions cut 2 bases from V and 3 bases from J, with 12 bases between. This CDR3 has 15 amino acids. The CDR3 here is CASSFTSPFYNEQFF. The CDR3 DNA sequence: TGCGCCAGCAGCTTTACTAGTCCCTTCTACAATGAGCAGTTCTTC.

At least ten counts were recorded for this clonotype. The V gene is TRBV12-3 or TRBV12-4, the J gene TRBJ2-2; 10 bases match TRBD1. The CDR3 length is 18 residues. The J segment lost 4 bases and the V segment lost 5 bases, leaving 13 bases of the junction unmatched. DNA of the CDR3: TGTGCCAGCAGTACCCGGGACAGGGGACCTCCCATCACCGGGGAGCTGTTTTTT. Amino acids: CASSTRDRGPPITGELFF.

Ten or more counts support this clonotype. This sequence joins TRBV7-2 and TRBJ2-2; D perhaps matches TRBD1 (5 bases). Per the germline V gene, CDR1 is SGHTA and CDR2 is FQGNSA. The CDR3 consists of 13 residues. Trimming left V 3 bases short and J 3 bases short, with 5 bases between. The CDR3: CASSLTDTGELFF. In nucleotides, the CDR3 is TGTGCCAGCAGCTTGACAGACACCGGGGAGCTGTTTTTT.

This clonotype came up once. The chain links TRBV6-1 to TRBJ2-5; D is ambiguous. The CDR3 contains 12 residues. The germline CDR1 and CDR2 sequences are MNHNS and SASEGT. Trimming cost V 6 bases and J 5 bases, with 10 bases left between them. CDR3 in amino acids: CASSPYRETQYF. In DNA, the CDR3 is TGTGCCAGCAGCCCGTATCGGGAGACCCAGTACTTC.

About this clonotype: A much bigger clone sits one base away, suggesting this may be a read error. The chain has TRBV20-1 and TRBJ2-3; D is undetermined. Per germline, CDR1 DFQATT and CDR2 SNEGSKA (reference sequence). Trimming took off 3 bases at V and 5 bases at J, with 9 bases between the two ends. The CDR3 totals 12 residues. The CDR3 nucleotides are TGCAGTGCTAGCCCGGTAGAAGATACGCAGTATTTT. This translates into CSASPVEDTQYF.

Of note for this clonotype: This may be a read error, as it is one base from a much larger clone. The gene calls are TRBV30 and TRBJ1-1; weak D call: TRBD1 (5 bases). Trimming pared 4 bases from V and 9 bases from J, leaving 24 bases between. The CDR3 has 15 amino acids. Germline V CDR1 and CDR2: GTSNPN, SVGIG (reference sequence). Here the CDR3 DNA reads TGTGCCTGGAAGGGGAGAGTTCTAACGGGCCATCAAGCTTTCTTT. Translation: CAWKGRVLTGHQAFF.

This clonotype was observed at least ten times. The CDR3 DNA sequence: TGTGCCACCCCCGACAGGGGATACACCGGGGAGCTGTTTTTT. The encoded protein is CATPDRGYTGELFF. The chain employs TRBV24-1 and TRBJ2-2, with 8 bases identical to TRBD1. The V gene's germline CDR1 is KGHDR and CDR2 SFDVKD. The trim removed 9 bases at V and 3 bases at J, leaving 5 bases unmatched. The CDR3 totals 14 residues.